The T cell receptor beta chain under discussion was sequenced for a study of T-cell reconstitution after alpha-beta-depleted transplantation in children. This CDR3 is built from 15 residues. V lost 1 base to trimming and J lost 3 bases, with 9 bases between them. Germline CDR1 reads LNHDA; CDR2 reads SQIVND (reference sequence). Preparation of the TCRbeta library used unique molecular identifiers. TCRdb passed the PCR reads through MiXCR, listing each CDR3 protein once. The sample gives more than 150,000 distinct CDR3 sequences, about 6.4% of which show up once; about 3% is in the top ten. This material consisted of PBMCs from the stem cell graft donor, taken from the stem cell graft. The sequence came from a human donor who donated a stem cell graft to a child with Wiskott-Aldrich syndrome. The V gene is TRBV19, the J gene TRBJ2-2; D possibly corresponds to TRBD2 (5 bases). The CDR3 coding sequence is TGTGCCAGTAGTATAGGAGGGATTCACACCGGGGAGCTGTTTTTT. This codes for CASSIGGIHTGELFF.